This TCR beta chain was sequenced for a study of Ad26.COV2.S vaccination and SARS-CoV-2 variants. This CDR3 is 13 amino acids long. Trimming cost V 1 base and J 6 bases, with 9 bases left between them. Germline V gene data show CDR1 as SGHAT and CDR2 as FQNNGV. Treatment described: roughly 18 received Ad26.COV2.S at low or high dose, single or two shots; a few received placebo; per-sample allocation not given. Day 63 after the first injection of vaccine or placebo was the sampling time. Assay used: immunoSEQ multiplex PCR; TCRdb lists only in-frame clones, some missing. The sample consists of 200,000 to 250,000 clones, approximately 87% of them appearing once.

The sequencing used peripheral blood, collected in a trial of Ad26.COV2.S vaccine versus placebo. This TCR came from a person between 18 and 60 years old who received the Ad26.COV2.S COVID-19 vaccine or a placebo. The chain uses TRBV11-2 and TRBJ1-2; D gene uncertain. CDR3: CASSLVVSDGYTF. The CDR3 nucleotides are TGTGCCAGCAGCTTAGTGGTCTCCGATGGCTACACCTTC.